The clone carrying this TCR delta chain was counted at least ten times. Its matching antigen is unknown. Only one base separates this from a far larger clonotype, so it likely reflects a read error. Other DNA sequences in this sample translate to the same CDR3. The sample is drawn from a study of γδ T cells in repeated Plasmodium falciparum infection. Findings and caveats of the study: Vdelta2-negative gammadelta repertoires appeared less diverse and less shared in Malian than Australian children.

TCRdb reran clone calling via CATT on the multiplex PCR reads. The sample lists approximately 53,000 delta-chain clones, around 1.7% occurring once. This CDR3 comprises 20 residues. Germline V gene sequence: CDR1 TSWWSYY, CDR2 QGS. Bulk repertoires came from Vgamma9/Vdelta2+ or Vdelta2-negative gammadelta T cells flow-sorted from PBMC. This TCR derives from a pool of human donors (malaria-infected and uninfected, not separated). The V call is TRDV1, the J call TRDJ1; 9 bases fit TRDD3. The sample was gamma-delta T cells from blood. The CDR3 bases are TGTGCTCTTGGGGAACGGAATCAGGGGGATACTCTCCTTGACACCGATAAGCTCATCTTT. Encoded protein: CALGERNQGDTLLDTDKLIF.